The rows below give T cell receptor beta chains drawn from one sample of a study of T cells in Graves' hyperthyroidism and ophthalmopathy. TCRdb recomputed calls from the multiplex PCR reads with MiXCR, one row per CDR3 protein. The top ten clones hold around 15% of a sample with about 350,000 distinct CDR3 sequences, around a sixth of them seen once. The sample was blood. The receptors were sampled from a woman in her forties with Graves' ophthalmopathy. The CDR3 runs from the conserved cysteine through the conserved F or W. The D gene is left open where the match is weak. Some rows mark clone size as missing; the rest say once, few, many or name a class of expanded clone.

>TRBJ2-7|TRBV10-3|.|.
TGTGCCATCAGTGGGGTGGTGGGGGATCCCTACGAGCAGTACTTC
CAISGVVGDPYEQYF
>TRBJ1-5|TRBV2|TRBD1|many
TGTGCCAGCAGTAGGGACAGGGGTTTCTTACAGCCCCAGCATTTT
CASSRDRGFLQPQHF
>TRBJ1-5|TRBV12-3/TRBV12-4|.|many
TGTGCCAGCAGTTTTTCGGGGGGGCGACATCAGCCCCAGCATTTT
CASSFSGGRHQPQHF
>TRBJ1-5|TRBV6-5|TRBD1|many
TGTGCCAGCAGTTACTCGCAGTCCAGGGGGAATCAGCCCCAGCATTTT
CASSYSQSRGNQPQHF
>TRBJ2-6|TRBV6-5|.|many
TGTGCCAGCAGTTACGCAAGCTCTGGGGCCAACGTCCTGACTTTC
CASSYASSGANVLTF
>TRBJ1-5|TRBV12-3/TRBV12-4|.|many
TGTGCCAGCAGTACCCGGGACAACATTCAGCCCCAGCATTTT
CASSTRDNIQPQHF
>TRBJ1-2|TRBV28|.|.
TGTGCCAGCTACGCCGCTGGGACCAACTATGGCTACACCTTC
CASYAAGTNYGYTF
>TRBJ1-5|TRBV12-3/TRBV12-4|.|many
TGTGCCAGCAGTATCGCAGGAAGCGCGAATCAGCCCCAGCATTTT
CASSIAGSANQPQHF
>TRBJ1-1|TRBV7-2|.|.
TGTGCCAGCATCCACAGGATCACGAACACTGAAGCTTTCTTT
CASIHRITNTEAFF
>TRBJ2-7|TRBV2|.|once
TGTGCCAGCAGTGTACCGGCTTCCTACGAGCAGTACTTC
CASSVPASYEQYF
>TRBJ1-4|TRBV10-3|.|many
TGTGCCATCAGTCTCCGGGACCTCCCAACTAATGAAAAACTGTTTTTT
CAISLRDLPTNEKLFF
>TRBJ1-3|TRBV7-2|.|many
TGTGCCAGCAGCCCATATGCTCGAAACACCATATATTTT
CASSPYARNTIYF
>TRBJ1-2|TRBV27|.|many
TGTGCCAGCAGCTCCGACGGGAACTATGGCTACACCTTC
CASSSDGNYGYTF
>TRBJ2-2|TRBV6-2/TRBV6-3|.|many
TGTGCCAGCAGTTACCTGGGGGCCAGGACCGGGGAGCTGTTTTTT
CASSYLGARTGELFF
>TRBJ2-7|TRBV28|.|many
TGTGCCGTCGGAGCCTACGAGCAGTACTTC
CAVGAYEQYF
>TRBJ2-7|TRBV15|TRBD2|many
TGTGCCACCAGCAGAGATGTCGGGAGGAACGAGCAGTACTTC
CATSRDVGRNEQYF
>TRBJ2-5|TRBV13|.|many
TGTGCCAGCACTCTTAGTGGCAGCTTCCAAGAGACCCAGTACTTC
CASTLSGSFQETQYF
>TRBJ1-6|TRBV6-5|.|.
TGTGCCAGCAGTTCCGGGGACGGGCGTAATTCACCCCTCCACTTT
CASSSGDGRNSPLHF